The 8 T cell receptor beta chains presented below share a single source sample, sequenced in a study of vaccination effects on CD4 cells after COVID-19. Some clones are missing from TCRdb's copy, which holds only in-frame ones; the method was immunoSEQ multiplex PCR. Here the sample spans about 71,000 clones, around 80% being singletons. Antigen-specific CD4+ T cells were expanded (with viral peptide pools) by the ViraFEST assay ahead of sequencing. Between days 10 and 11 of culture, CD4+ T cells were separated out. All vaccine recipients tested negative for nucleocapsid antibodies and had never contracted SARS-CoV-2 infection. No antigens are known for them. The material sequenced was CD4+ T cells from PBMCs cultured with SARS-CoV-2 spike peptides, taken before COVID-19 vaccination. The receptors shown here come from a human donor who received a COVID-19 vaccine.

The chain recombines TRBV7-9 with TRBJ2-1; 7 bases align to TRBD1. Germline-derived CDR1 and CDR2 are SEHNR and FQNEAQ (reference sequence). The CDR3 totals 14 residues. With V trimmed by 2 bases and J by 5 bases, 3 bases remained unmatched. The CDR3 DNA reads as TGTGCCAGCAGCTTACGTCAGGGGGACAATGAGCAGTTCTTC. Translating it yields CASSLRQGDNEQFF.

The genes are TRBV12-3 or TRBV12-4 and TRBJ1-2; D not certain. This CDR3 contains 12 residues. The V gene lost 2 bases and the J gene lost 6 bases, with 7 bases spanning the gap. The chain's CDR3 is CASSLLRNGYTF. DNA for the CDR3: TGTGCCAGCAGTTTACTTCGTAATGGCTACACCTTC.

This rearrangement joins TRBV12-3 or TRBV12-4 to TRBJ2-1, with 11 bases fitting TRBD2. The CDR3 length is 13 residues. Losses at the gene ends were 5 bases for V and 10 bases for J; bases not matched to a gene: 4. CDR3 DNA: TGTGCCAGCAGTATCATAGCGGGGGGGGAGCAGTTCTTC. Translating gives CASSIIAGGEQFF.

This rearrangement joins TRBV12-3 or TRBV12-4 to TRBJ2-5; D gene uncertain. There are 12 residues in the CDR3. V was cut by 6 bases and J by 6 bases, with 11 bases left in between. This CDR3 is CASSLHLQTQYF. The CDR3 DNA reads TGTGCCAGCAGCCTTCACCTGCAGACCCAGTACTTC.

This chain connects TRBV7-9 to TRBJ2-5; 12 nucleotides line up with TRBD1. V trimming: 5 bases; J trimming: 5 bases; junction bases outside the gene matches: 9. The CDR3 sequence is 16 residues long. The V gene's germline CDR1 is SEHNR and CDR2 FQNEAQ (reference sequence). The CDR3 sequence: CASSTPGQGAGETQYF. CDR3 bases: TGTGCCAGCAGCACACCGGGACAGGGGGCGGGGGAGACCCAGTACTTC.

This chain's CDR3 is CASRRIGSSGNTIYF. The DNA for the CDR3 is TGTGCCAGCAGGCGAATAGGGAGCTCTGGAAACACCATATATTTT. The V call is TRBV5-6, the J call TRBJ1-3, with D uncertain. This CDR3 spans 15 amino acids. V lost 5 bases and J 0 bases, leaving 12 bases between the germline ends. The germline gives CDR1 SGHDT, CDR2 YYEEEE.

The DNA of the CDR3 is TGTGCCAGCAGCGTAATGGACAGCTTCAATCAGCCCCAGCATTTT. Protein: CASSVMDSFNQPQHF. V usage is TRBV9 and J usage is TRBJ1-5; D perhaps matches TRBD1 (6 bases). V dropped 1 base and J dropped 3 bases, with 11 bases sitting between them. Germline assignment: CDR1 SGDLS and CDR2 YYNGEE. The CDR3 is 15 amino acids.

V gene TRBV7-9 combines with J gene TRBJ2-5; D possibly uses TRBD1 or TRBD2 (5 bases each). The CDR3 sequence is 17 residues long. V lost 4 bases, J lost 4 bases, and 22 bases lay in between. The V gene's germline CDR1 is SEHNR and CDR2 FQNEAQ (reference sequence). The CDR3 spells CASSSLSGRLLVETQYF. The CDR3 region has the DNA TGTGCCAGCAGCTCCCTGTCGGGACGGCTTCTCGTAGAGACCCAGTACTTC.